Listed here is a single TCR beta chain. What it binds is unknown. The CDR3 has 14 residues. Germline CDR1 MNHNS, CDR2 SASEGT. Trimming removed 2 bases from V and 5 bases from J, with 12 bases in between. Study processing details: Filtering differed, since immunoSEQ gave only junction sequences and no quality scores. TCRdb's copy holds only in-frame clones and misses some; the assay was immunoSEQ multiplex PCR. That table furnishes V, J and clone size, whereas the DNA furnished D and trimming. The repertoire consists of 2.5 million or so clones, with around 90% occurring once and the leading ten covering about 0.13%. The data originate from a study of shared clonotypes between healthy human individuals. Whole-study results and caveats: Rarefaction exposed incomplete sorted-subset sequencing despite large depth.

This TCR derives from a man aged 18 to 29 in good health. Sequenced material: naive CD4+ T cells sorted from blood. Specified subset: CD45RA+ positively selected. The chain combines TRBV6-1 with TRBJ1-1; D unclear. CDR3 coding DNA: TGTGCCAGCAGTGAATGGATAGGGAGAACTGAAGCTTTCTTT. Its protein product is CASSEWIGRTEAFF.